Listed below are T cell receptor beta chains from one sample, sequenced in a study of control samples from healthy donors and cancer patients. The assay was immunoSEQ multiplex PCR, and TCRdb's table has in-frame clones only and misses some. The data show 150,000 to 200,000 clones, more than 85% seen once. Sequenced sample: blood. All receptors derive from a woman between 40 and 55 years old in good health. CDR3s include the opening cysteine and the closing phenylalanine or tryptophan. Fields, in order: J gene, D gene, V gene, CDR3 protein. D genes are given only for firm matches.

TRBJ1-5 | NA | TRBV21-1 | CASSKGKRISRDGWPQHF
TRBJ1-5 | NA | TRBV19 | CASTPTPGSNQPQHF
TRBJ2-5 | TRBD2 | TRBV10-3 | CAIRSGGGYETQYF
TRBJ1-5 | NA | TRBV27 | CASSLLGGGQPQHF
TRBJ2-3 | NA | TRBV6-5 | CASSYFYTDTQYF
TRBJ2-2 | NA | TRBV19 | CASSIEGGGTGELFF
TRBJ2-5 | NA | TRBV6-5 | CASSPIGAETQYF
TRBJ1-1 | NA | TRBV18 | CASSLGSGSTEAFF
TRBJ1-4 | NA | TRBV19 | CASSMHPTGATNEKLFF
TRBJ2-5 | NA | TRBV19 | CASSPSWAQETQYF
TRBJ1-4 | NA | TRBV7-9 | CASKGGIQGEKLFF
TRBJ1-1 | NA | TRBV7-9 | CASSPRLDTEAFF
TRBJ2-5 | NA | TRBV19 | CASSFSARGRETQYF